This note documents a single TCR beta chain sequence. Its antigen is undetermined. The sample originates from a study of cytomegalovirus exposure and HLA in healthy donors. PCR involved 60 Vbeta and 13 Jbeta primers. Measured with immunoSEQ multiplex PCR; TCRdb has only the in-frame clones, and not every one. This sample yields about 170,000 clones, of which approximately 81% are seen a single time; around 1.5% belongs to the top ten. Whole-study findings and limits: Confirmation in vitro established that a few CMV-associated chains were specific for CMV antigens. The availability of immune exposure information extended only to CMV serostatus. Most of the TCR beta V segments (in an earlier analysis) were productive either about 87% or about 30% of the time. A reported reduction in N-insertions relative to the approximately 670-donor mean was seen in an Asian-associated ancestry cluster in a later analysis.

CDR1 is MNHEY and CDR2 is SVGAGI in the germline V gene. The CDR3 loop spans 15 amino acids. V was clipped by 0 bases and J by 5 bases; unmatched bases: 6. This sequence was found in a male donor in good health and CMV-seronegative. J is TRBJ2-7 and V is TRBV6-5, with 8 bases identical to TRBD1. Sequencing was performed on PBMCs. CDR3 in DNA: TGTGCCAGCAGTTACTCTTGGACAGGGACAAACGAGCAGTACTTC. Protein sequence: CASSYSWTGTNEQYF.